The 16 T cell receptor beta chains presented below share a single source sample, sequenced in a study of shared clonotypes between healthy human individuals. Sequencing used immunoSEQ multiplex PCR; TCRdb keeps in-frame clones, though not all of them. The data contain about 490,000 clones, 70% to 80% of them seen just once; the ten biggest clones take up over 9.5%. The sequenced sample consisted of PBMCs. These TCRs come from a woman in her 40s in good health. Some clones in this sample may be carry-over from other donors' samples.

The rearrangement links TRBV5-1 to TRBJ1-2; 11 bases agree with TRBD1. Germline V gene sequence: CDR1 SGHRS, CDR2 YFSETQ. The CDR3 spans 15 residues. J was trimmed by 8 bases and V by 4 bases; bases with no gene match: 10. This CDR3 is CASSLNGQGAWGYTF. CDR3 DNA sequence: TGCGCCAGCAGCCTAAACGGACAGGGGGCTTGGGGCTACACCTTC.

In the case of this clone: A far bigger clonotype differs at one base, so this is likely a read error. This chain links TRBV6-5 with TRBJ2-7, with TRBD2 matching 9 bases. The CDR3 totals 15 residues. Germline CDR1 reads MNHEY; CDR2 reads SVGAGI. CDR3 in DNA: TGTGCCAGCAGTTATTCGCCTAGCGGGAACTACGGGCAGTACTTC. Translation gives CASSYSPSGNYGQYF.

The V gene is TRBV4-1, the J gene TRBJ1-5; 8 bases are shared with TRBD1. The CDR3 runs 22 residues. Germline V gene sequence: CDR1 MGHRA, CDR2 YSYEKL. The junction had 23 bases not matched to a gene; V was cut back by 4 bases and J by 0 bases. The CDR3 region is CASSPGQGLRDMRGYSNQPQHF. CDR3 sequence (DNA): TGCGCCAGCAGCCCAGGACAGGGATTGAGGGATATGAGGGGATATAGCAATCAGCCCCAGCATTTT.

The gene calls are TRBV13 and TRBJ2-2; possibly TRBD2 for D (6 bases). Per germline, CDR1 PRHDT and CDR2 FYEKMQ (reference sequence). CDR3 size: 14 residues. The V end lost 2 bases, the J end lost 4 bases, and 8 bases lay between the germline ends. The CDR3: CASSLIGGTGELFF. Written as DNA, the CDR3 is TGTGCCAGCAGCTTAATCGGGGGCACCGGGGAGCTGTTTTTT.

As for this clone: This sample also contains other DNA sequences that code for the same CDR3. The genes are TRBV2 and TRBJ1-6; 11 bases are a match to TRBD1. Unmatched junction bases numbered 2, after V lost 5 bases and J lost 8 bases. The CDR3 sequence is 14 residues long. CDR1 is SNHLY and CDR2 is FYNNEI in the germline V gene. Here the CDR3 DNA reads TGTGCCAGCAGTAGGGACAGGGGGTATTCACCCCTCCACTTT. This encodes CASSRDRGYSPLHF. Full variable domain (outside the CDR3, taken from reference TRBV2 and TRBJ1-6): EPEVTQTPSHQVTQMGQEVILRCVPISNHLYFYWYRQILGQKVEFLVSFYNNEISEKSEIFDDQFSVERPDGSNFTLKIRSTKLEDSAMYFCASSRDRGYSPLHFGNGTRLTVT.

This chain connects TRBV2 to TRBJ2-7, with 11 bases matching TRBD2. The germline V gene encodes CDR1 SNHLY and CDR2 FYNNEI. The CDR3 loop spans 14 amino acids. V lost 7 bases to trimming and J lost 6 bases; unmatched junction nucleotides: 8. The CDR3: CASTVAGGLREQYF. The CDR3, as DNA: TGTGCCAGCACCGTAGCGGGAGGGCTGCGCGAGCAGTACTTC.

The chain combines TRBV6-1 with TRBJ1-4; D is undetermined. Deletions cut 6 bases from V and 7 bases from J, with 12 bases between. Germline V gives CDR1 MNHNS, CDR2 SASEGT. The CDR3 runs to 13 residues. CDR3 in DNA: TGTGCCAGCAGCCTCGCGGGTGGTGAAAAACTGTTTTTT. This encodes CASSLAGGEKLFF.

This clone was counted ten times or more. In DNA form, the CDR3 reads TGTGCCAGCAGCGTAGGGGGACTAGCGGCCGGGGAGCTGTTTTTT. This sequence encodes CASSVGGLAAGELFF. V usage is TRBV9 and J usage is TRBJ2-2, with 11 bases matching TRBD2. The CDR3 length is 15 residues. The J segment lost 6 bases and the V segment lost 0 bases, leaving 1 base of the junction unmatched. Looked up from germline, CDR1 is SGDLS and CDR2 is YYNGEE.

A note on this clone: Its ends do not fully match the called genes, so a read error is possible. The chain combines TRBV7-9 with TRBJ2-7; D not certain. CDR3 size: 12 residues. Germline V gives CDR1 SEHNR, CDR2 FQNEAQ (reference sequence). The CDR3 DNA reads TGTGCCAGCAGCTTAGACCTGACCGGGTCCAAATTC. It specifies CASSLDLTGSKF.

This clone occurred a few times. The chain has TRBV7-2 and TRBJ2-1, with 10 bases identical to TRBD2. J gave up 7 bases and V 4 bases, and 10 bases lay outside the gene matches. Looked up from germline, CDR1 is SGHTA and CDR2 is FQGNSA. The CDR3 spans 16 residues. This chain's CDR3 is CASSWYSGRSANEQFF. The CDR3 DNA reads as TGTGCCAGCAGCTGGTATAGCGGGAGGTCGGCGAATGAGCAGTTCTTC.

This clone has a single count. Other DNA sequences of this sample code for an identical CDR3. The chain is built from TRBV18 and TRBJ2-3, with unresolved D. Trimming pared 1 base from V and 0 bases from J, leaving 5 bases between. The germline gives CDR1 KGHSH, CDR2 LQKENI. The CDR3 is 14 amino acids. The CDR3 spells CASSPLTSTDTQYF. The CDR3, as DNA: TGTGCCAGCTCACCACTTACTAGCACAGATACGCAGTATTTT.

The sample holds one count of this clone. The chain uses TRBV7-3 and TRBJ2-1; 11 nucleotides agree with TRBD1. V shed 0 bases, J shed 2 bases, and the junction held 6 bases outside the gene matches. Germline V gene sequence: CDR1 SGHTA, CDR2 FQGTGA. This CDR3 contains 18 residues. In DNA form, the CDR3 reads TGTGCCAGCAGCTTAACCCCGGGACAGGGGGGCACCTACAATGAGCAGTTCTTC. It encodes CASSLTPGQGGTYNEQFF.

V usage is TRBV19 and J usage is TRBJ2-1, with 8 positions matching TRBD2. The V segment lost 0 bases and the J segment 9 bases; nucleotides outside the gene matches: 4. The CDR3 is 14 amino acids. The germline CDR1 and CDR2 sequences are LNHDA and SQIVND (reference sequence). In DNA form, the CDR3 reads TGTGCCAGTAGTATAGATACCGGGAGGGGTGAGCAGTTCTTC. Amino acids: CASSIDTGRGEQFF.

This clone was counted many times. The gene calls are TRBV7-6 and TRBJ2-7; 11 bases line up with TRBD1. V lost 3 bases to trimming and J lost 4 bases; unmatched junction nucleotides: 11. CDR1 and CDR2 (germline): SGHVS, FNYEAQ. The CDR3 length is 17 residues. The CDR3 DNA sequence: TGTGCCAGCAGCTTGGGACAGGGGGGACTAGGAGGTTACGAGCAGTACTTC. This sequence encodes CASSLGQGGLGGYEQYF.

The chain employs TRBV10-3 and TRBJ2-7; 9 positions match TRBD1. The V and J ends lost 4 bases and 5 bases, in that order; junction bases with no gene match: 9. The CDR3 contains 15 residues. Per germline, CDR1 ENHRY and CDR2 SYGVKD. CDR3 protein: CAISGTTRDRDEQYF. The DNA for the CDR3 is TGTGCCATCAGTGGGACCACTAGGGACAGGGACGAGCAGTACTTC.

The chain joins TRBV4-1 to TRBJ1-3, with TRBD1 matching 7 bases. V trimming: 4 bases; J trimming: 0 bases; junction bases outside the gene matches: 6. The length of the CDR3 is 16 residues. In germline, CDR1 is MGHRA, CDR2 YSYEKL. CDR3 region: CASSPWDSRSGNTIYF. In DNA, the CDR3 is TGCGCCAGCAGCCCTTGGGACAGCCGCTCTGGAAACACCATATATTTT.